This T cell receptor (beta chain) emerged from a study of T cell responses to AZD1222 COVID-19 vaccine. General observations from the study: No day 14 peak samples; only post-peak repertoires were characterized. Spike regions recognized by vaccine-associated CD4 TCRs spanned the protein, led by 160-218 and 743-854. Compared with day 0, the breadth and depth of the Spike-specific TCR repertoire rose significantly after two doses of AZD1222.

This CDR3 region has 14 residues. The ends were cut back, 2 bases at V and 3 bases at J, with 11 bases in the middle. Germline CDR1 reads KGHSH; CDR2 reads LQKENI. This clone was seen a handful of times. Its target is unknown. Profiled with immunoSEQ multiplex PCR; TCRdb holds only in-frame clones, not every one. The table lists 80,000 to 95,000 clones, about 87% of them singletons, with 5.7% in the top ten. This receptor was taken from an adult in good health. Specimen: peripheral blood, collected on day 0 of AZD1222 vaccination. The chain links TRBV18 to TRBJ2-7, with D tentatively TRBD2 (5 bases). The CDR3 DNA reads TGTGCCAGCTCACCAAGTACGGGGTACTACGAGCAGTACTTC. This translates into CASSPSTGYYEQYF.